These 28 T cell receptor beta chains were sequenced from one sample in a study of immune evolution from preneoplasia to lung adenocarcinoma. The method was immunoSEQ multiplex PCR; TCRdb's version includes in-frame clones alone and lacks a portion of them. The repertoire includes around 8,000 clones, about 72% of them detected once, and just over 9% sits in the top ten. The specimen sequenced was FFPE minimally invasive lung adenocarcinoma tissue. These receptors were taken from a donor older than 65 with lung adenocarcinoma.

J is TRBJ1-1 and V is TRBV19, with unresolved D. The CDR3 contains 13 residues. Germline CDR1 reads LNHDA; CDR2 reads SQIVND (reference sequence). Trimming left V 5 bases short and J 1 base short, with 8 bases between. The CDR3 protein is CASSPRGNTEAFF. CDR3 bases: TGTGCCAGTAGTCCGCGGGGGAACACTGAAGCTTTCTTT. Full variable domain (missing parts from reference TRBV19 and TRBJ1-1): DGGITQSPKYLFRKEGQNVTLSCEQNLNHDAMYWYRQDPGQGLRLIYYSQIVNDFQKGDIAEGYSVSREKKESFPLTVTSAQKNPTAFYLCASSPRGNTEAFFGQGTRLTVV.

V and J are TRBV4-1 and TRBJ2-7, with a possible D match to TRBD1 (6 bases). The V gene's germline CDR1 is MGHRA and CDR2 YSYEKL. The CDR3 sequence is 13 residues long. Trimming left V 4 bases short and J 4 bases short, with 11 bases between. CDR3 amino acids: CASSRDIEYEQYF. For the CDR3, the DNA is TGCGCCAGCAGCCGGGACATCGAGTACGAGCAGTACTTC.

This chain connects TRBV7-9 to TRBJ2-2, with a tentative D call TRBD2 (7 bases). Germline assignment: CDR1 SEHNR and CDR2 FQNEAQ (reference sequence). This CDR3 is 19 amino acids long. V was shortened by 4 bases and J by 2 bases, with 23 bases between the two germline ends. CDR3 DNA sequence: TGTGCCAGCAGCTCCGGAGGTGGGGGGGCGACCTTCAACACCGGGGAGCTGTTTTTT. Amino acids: CASSSGGGGATFNTGELFF.

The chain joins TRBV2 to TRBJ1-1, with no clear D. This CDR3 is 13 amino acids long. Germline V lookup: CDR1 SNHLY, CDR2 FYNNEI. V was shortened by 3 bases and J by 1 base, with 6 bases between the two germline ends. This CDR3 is CASSDNRNTEAFF. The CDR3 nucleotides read TGTGCCAGCAGTGACAACAGGAACACTGAAGCTTTCTTT.

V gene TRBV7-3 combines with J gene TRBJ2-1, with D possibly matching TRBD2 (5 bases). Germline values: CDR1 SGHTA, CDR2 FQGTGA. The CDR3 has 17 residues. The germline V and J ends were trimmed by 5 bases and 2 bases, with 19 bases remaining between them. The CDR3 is CASSPTAVRVTYNEQFF. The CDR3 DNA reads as TGTGCCAGCAGCCCCACGGCGGTGCGGGTCACCTACAATGAGCAGTTCTTC.

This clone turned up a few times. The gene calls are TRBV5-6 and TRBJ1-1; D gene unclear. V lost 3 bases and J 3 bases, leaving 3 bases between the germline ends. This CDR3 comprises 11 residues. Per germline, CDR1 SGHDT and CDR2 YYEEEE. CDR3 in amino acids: CASSWDTEAFF. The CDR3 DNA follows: TGTGCCAGCAGCTGGGACACTGAAGCTTTCTTT.

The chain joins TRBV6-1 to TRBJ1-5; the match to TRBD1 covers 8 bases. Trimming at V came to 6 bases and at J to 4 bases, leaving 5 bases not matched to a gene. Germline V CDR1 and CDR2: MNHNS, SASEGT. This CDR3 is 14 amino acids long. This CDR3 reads CASRTGGVNQPQHF. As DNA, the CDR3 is TGTGCCAGCAGAACAGGGGGTGTTAATCAGCCCCAGCATTTT.

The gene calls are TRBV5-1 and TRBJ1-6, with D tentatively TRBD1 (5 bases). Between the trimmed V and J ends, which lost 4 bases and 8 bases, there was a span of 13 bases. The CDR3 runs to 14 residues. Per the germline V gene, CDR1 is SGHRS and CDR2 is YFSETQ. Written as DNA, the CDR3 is TGCGCCAGCAGCATCCGGGACCTACATTCACCCCTCCACTTT. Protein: CASSIRDLHSPLHF.

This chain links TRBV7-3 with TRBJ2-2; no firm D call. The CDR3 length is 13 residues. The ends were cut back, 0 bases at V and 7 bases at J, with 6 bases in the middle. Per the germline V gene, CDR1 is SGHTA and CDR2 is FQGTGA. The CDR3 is CASSLTALGELFF. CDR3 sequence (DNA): TGTGCCAGCAGCTTAACGGCGCTCGGGGAGCTGTTTTTT.

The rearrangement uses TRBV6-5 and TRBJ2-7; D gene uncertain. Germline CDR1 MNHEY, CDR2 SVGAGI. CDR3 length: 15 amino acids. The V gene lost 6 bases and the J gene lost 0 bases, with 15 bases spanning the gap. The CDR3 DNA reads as TGTGCCAGCAGGATCACACCCAAATACTCCTACGAGCAGTACTTC. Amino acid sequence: CASRITPKYSYEQYF.

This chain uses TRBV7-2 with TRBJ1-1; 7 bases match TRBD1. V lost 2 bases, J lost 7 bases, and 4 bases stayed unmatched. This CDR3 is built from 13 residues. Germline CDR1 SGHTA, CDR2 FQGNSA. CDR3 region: CASSLYGDSEAFF. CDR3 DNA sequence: TGTGCCAGCAGCTTATACGGGGACAGTGAAGCTTTCTTT.

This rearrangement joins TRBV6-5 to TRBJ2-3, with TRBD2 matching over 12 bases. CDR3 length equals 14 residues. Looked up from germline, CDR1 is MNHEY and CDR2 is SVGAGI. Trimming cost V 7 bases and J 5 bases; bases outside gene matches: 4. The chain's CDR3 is CASTPGLAGDTQYF. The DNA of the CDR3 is TGTGCCAGCACCCCGGGACTAGCGGGAGATACGCAGTATTTT.

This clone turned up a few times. CDR3 residues: CASTPGQLNTEAFF. CDR3 coding DNA: TGCGCCAGCACCCCCGGACAGCTGAACACTGAAGCTTTCTTT. This chain uses TRBV5-1 with TRBJ1-1; D perhaps matches TRBD1 (6 bases). CDR3 length: 14 amino acids. Germline CDR1 reads SGHRS; CDR2 reads YFSETQ. Trimming pared 6 bases from V and 0 bases from J, leaving 12 bases between.

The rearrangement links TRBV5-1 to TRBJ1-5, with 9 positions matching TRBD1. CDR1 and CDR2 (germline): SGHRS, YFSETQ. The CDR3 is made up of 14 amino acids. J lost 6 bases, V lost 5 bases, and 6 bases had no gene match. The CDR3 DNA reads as TGCGCCAGCAGTCTCGGGACAGGGATTCAGCCCCAGCATTTT. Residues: CASSLGTGIQPQHF.

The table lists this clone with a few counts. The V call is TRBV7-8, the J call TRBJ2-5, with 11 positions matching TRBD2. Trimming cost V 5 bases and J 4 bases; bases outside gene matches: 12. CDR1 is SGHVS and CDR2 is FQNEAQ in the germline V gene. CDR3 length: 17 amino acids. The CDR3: CASSPLVAGGPRETQYF. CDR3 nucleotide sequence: TGTGCCAGCAGCCCTCTCGTAGCGGGAGGGCCGCGAGAGACCCAGTACTTC.

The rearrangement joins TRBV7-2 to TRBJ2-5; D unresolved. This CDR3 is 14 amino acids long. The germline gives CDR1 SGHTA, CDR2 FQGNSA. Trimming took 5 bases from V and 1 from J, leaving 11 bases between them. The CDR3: CASSVQRSQETQYF. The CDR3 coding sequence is TGTGCCAGCAGCGTGCAGAGGTCCCAAGAGACCCAGTACTTC.

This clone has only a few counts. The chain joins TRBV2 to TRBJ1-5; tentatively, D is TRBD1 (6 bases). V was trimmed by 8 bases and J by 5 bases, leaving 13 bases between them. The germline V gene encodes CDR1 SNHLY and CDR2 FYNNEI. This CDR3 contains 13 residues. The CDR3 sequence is CASQEGGDQPQHF. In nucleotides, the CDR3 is TGTGCCAGCCAGGAGGGGGGCGATCAGCCCCAGCATTTT.

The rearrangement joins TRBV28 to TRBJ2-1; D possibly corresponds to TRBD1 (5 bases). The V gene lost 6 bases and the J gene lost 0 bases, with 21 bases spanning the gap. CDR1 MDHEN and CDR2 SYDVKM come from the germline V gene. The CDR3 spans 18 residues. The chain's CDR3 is CASSLGKVGASSYNEQFF. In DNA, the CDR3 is TGTGCCAGCAGCTTAGGGAAAGTTGGGGCGAGCTCCTACAATGAGCAGTTCTTC.

CDR3 DNA sequence: TGTGCCAGCAGTGAATGGGCCGGGAGGGCCGAAGAGCAGTACTTC. Translation: CASSEWAGRAEEQYF. V gene TRBV25-1 combines with J gene TRBJ2-5, with 8 bases lining up with TRBD2. J lost 11 bases, V lost 1 base, and 12 bases had no gene match. CDR1 is MGHDK, CDR2 SYGVNS, per germline. The length of the CDR3 is 15 residues.

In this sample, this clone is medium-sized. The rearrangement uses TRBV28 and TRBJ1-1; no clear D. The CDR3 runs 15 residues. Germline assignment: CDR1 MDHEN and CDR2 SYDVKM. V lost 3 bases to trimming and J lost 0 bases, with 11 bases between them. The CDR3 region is CASSFEPTLNTEAFF. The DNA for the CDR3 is TGTGCCAGCAGTTTCGAGCCCACACTGAACACTGAAGCTTTCTTT.

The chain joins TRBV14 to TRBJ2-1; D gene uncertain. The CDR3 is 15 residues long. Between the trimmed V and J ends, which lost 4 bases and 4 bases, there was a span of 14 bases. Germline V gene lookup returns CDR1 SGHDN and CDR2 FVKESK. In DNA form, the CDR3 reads TGTGCCAGCAGCCGCGCCACAACTGGTTACAATGAGCAGTTCTTC. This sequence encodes CASSRATTGYNEQFF.

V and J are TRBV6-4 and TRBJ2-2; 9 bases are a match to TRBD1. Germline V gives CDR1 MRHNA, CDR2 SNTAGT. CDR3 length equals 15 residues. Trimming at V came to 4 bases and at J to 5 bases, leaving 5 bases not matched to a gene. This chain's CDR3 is CASSGDRAVTGELFF. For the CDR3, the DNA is TGTGCCAGCAGTGGGGACAGGGCGGTAACCGGGGAGCTGTTTTTT.

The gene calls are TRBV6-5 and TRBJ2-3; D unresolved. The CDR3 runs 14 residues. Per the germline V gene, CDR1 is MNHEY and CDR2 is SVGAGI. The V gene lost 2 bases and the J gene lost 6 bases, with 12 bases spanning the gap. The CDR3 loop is CASSYGSPLDTQYF. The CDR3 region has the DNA TGTGCCAGCAGTTACGGGTCCCCCCTGGATACGCAGTATTTT.

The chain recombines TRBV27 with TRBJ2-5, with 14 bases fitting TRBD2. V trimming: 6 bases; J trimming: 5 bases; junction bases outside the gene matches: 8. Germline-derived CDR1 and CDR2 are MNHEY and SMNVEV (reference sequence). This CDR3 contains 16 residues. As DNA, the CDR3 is TGTGCCAGCAGGCAGACTAGCGGGAGGGCCCAGGAGACCCAGTACTTC. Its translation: CASRQTSGRAQETQYF.

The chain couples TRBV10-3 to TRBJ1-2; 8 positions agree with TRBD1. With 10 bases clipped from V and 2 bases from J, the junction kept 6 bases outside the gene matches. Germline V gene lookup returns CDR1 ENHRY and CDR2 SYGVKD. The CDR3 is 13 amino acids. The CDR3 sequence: CATRTGKNYGYTF. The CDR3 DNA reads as TGTGCCACCAGGACAGGGAAAAACTATGGCTACACCTTC.

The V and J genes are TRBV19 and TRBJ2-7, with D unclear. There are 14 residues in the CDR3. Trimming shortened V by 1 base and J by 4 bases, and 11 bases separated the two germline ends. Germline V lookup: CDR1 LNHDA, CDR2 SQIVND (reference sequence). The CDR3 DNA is TGTGCCAGTAGTATAGCCTATGGTGGGTACGAGCAGTACTTC. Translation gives CASSIAYGGYEQYF.

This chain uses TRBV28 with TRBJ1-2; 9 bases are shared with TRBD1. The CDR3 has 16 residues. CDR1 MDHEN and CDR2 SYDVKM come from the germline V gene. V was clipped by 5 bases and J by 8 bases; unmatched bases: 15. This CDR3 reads CASSRGTGSFFWGYTF. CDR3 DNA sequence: TGTGCCAGCAGTCGAGGGACAGGGTCATTCTTTTGGGGCTACACCTTC.

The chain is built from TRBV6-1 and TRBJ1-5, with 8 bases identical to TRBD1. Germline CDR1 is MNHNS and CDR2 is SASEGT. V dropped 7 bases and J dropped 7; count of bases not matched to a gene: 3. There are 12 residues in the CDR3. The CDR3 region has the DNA TGTGCCAGCAACCGACAGGGGCAGCCCCAGCATTTT. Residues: CASNRQGQPQHF.